The present TCR beta chain was sequenced within a study of cytomegalovirus exposure and HLA in healthy donors. In germline, CDR1 is SGHNT, CDR2 YYREEE (reference sequence). With 6 bases clipped from V and 2 bases from J, the junction kept 9 bases outside the gene matches. The CDR3 length is 17 residues. The assay was immunoSEQ multiplex PCR, and TCRdb's table has in-frame clones only and misses some. The table includes fewer than 400,000 clones, 86% detected once. The genes are TRBV5-4 and TRBJ2-3, with 13 bases identical to TRBD2. The sequencing input was PBMCs. This clonotype was obtained from a woman aged 18-29 years in good health and CMV-seronegative. The CDR3, as DNA: TGTGCCAGCACCGAAAAACTAGCGGGAGGGGACACAGATACGCAGTATTTT. It codes for CASTEKLAGGDTDTQYF.